The next 21 T cell receptor beta chains were all read from a single sample in a study of metastatic and nonmetastatic thyroid tumors. Patients were all untreated before their thyroid surgery. TCRdb re-called the PCR reads with MiXCR. The data hold around 30,000 clones, with over 10% observed a single time. The sequencing sample was made of blood. These receptor sequences come from a female donor with papillary thyroid cancer or a benign thyroid nodule (not recorded which). Some clones in this sample may be carry-over from other donors' samples.

This clone came up many times. The gene calls are TRBV11-1 and TRBJ2-2, with 8 bases that match TRBD1. Germline V gives CDR1 SGHAT, CDR2 FQDESV (reference sequence). V lost 5 bases to trimming and J lost 6 bases; unmatched junction nucleotides: 11. The CDR3 has 16 amino acids. CDR3 nucleotides: TGTGCCAGCAGCCCGAGGTGGGCACAGGGGGCCGGGGAGCTGTTTTTT. Translating gives CASSPRWAQGAGELFF.

The chain links TRBV12-3 or TRBV12-4 to TRBJ1-3, with 9 bases matching TRBD1. V lost 3 bases, J lost 4 bases, and 19 bases stayed unmatched. This CDR3 region has 20 residues. The chain's CDR3 is CASSFSITGGTGGSGNTIYF. CDR3 DNA: TGTGCCAGCAGTTTCAGCATCACAGGGGGCACGGGGGGCTCAGGAAACACCATATATTTT.

This clone was recorded at least ten times. This chain links TRBV20-1 with TRBJ2-5; 13 nucleotides line up with TRBD2. After removal of 5 bases from V and 5 bases from J, the junction contained 8 bases not matched to a gene. The CDR3 extends over 15 amino acids. Per germline, CDR1 DFQATT and CDR2 SNEGSKA (reference sequence). The CDR3 spells CSAPRTSGSGETQYF. The CDR3 coding sequence is TGCAGTGCTCCCCGGACTAGCGGGAGTGGGGAGACCCAGTACTTC.

In its sample, this clone was seen many times. The rearrangement joins TRBV27 to TRBJ2-1, with 10 bases that match TRBD1. Losses at the gene ends were 3 bases for V and 12 bases for J; bases not matched to a gene: 8. The CDR3 sequence is 14 residues long. Germline V gene data show CDR1 as MNHEY and CDR2 as SMNVEV (reference sequence). CDR3 protein: CASSFPGQGRVQFF. The CDR3 nucleotides are TGTGCCAGCAGTTTTCCGGGACAGGGGAGAGTGCAGTTCTTC.

V usage is TRBV28 and J usage is TRBJ2-7; D remains ambiguous. This CDR3 has 14 amino acids. V was clipped by 3 bases and J by 0 bases, with 9 bases between them. The germline V gene encodes CDR1 MDHEN and CDR2 SYDVKM. The CDR3 protein is CASSLGGISYEQYF. In DNA, the CDR3 is TGTGCCAGCAGTTTGGGTGGGATCTCCTACGAGCAGTACTTC. The full variable domain, in which reference TRBV28 and TRBJ2-7 provide the parts outside the CDR3, is DVKVTQSSRYLVKRTGEKVFLECVQDMDHENMFWYRQDPGLGLRLIYFSYDVKMKEKGDIPEGYSVSREKKERFSLILESASTNQTSMYLCASSLGGISYEQYFGPGTRLTVT.

There are many counts of this clone. The V call is TRBV27, the J call TRBJ2-7; tentative D call: TRBD1 (7 bases). Germline V CDR1 and CDR2: MNHEY, SMNVEV (reference sequence). V lost 6 bases to trimming and J lost 3 bases, with 15 bases between them. The length of the CDR3 is 14 residues. CDR3 nucleotides: TGTGCCAGCAGGCCGACAGGGACTTTCTACGAGCAGTACTTC. It yields the protein CASRPTGTFYEQYF.

This clone occurred many times. The rearrangement links TRBV11-3 to TRBJ2-2; 7 positions match TRBD1. Germline V lookup: CDR1 SGHNT, CDR2 YENEEA. The CDR3 runs 12 residues. J gave up 7 bases and V 5 bases, and 1 base lay outside the gene matches. CDR3 sequence: CASSQGDGELFF. The CDR3 DNA sequence: TGTGCCAGCAGCCAGGGGGACGGGGAGCTGTTTTTT. Full variable domain (rest looked up from reference TRBV11-3 and TRBJ2-2): EAGVVQSPRYKIIEKKQPVAFWCNPISGHNTLYWYLQNLGQGPELLIRYENEEAVDDSQLPKDRFSAERLKGVDSTLKIQPAELGDSAVYLCASSQGDGELFFGEGSRLTVL.

This clone was seen many times. CDR3 bases: TGTGCCAGTAGTCTCTCAGCGAACCAAGAGACCCAGTACTTC. It translates to CASSLSANQETQYF. J is TRBJ2-5 and V is TRBV19; D is ambiguous. CDR3 length equals 14 residues. Germline loops: CDR1 LNHDA, CDR2 SQIVND (reference sequence). Trimming pared 5 bases from V and 0 bases from J, leaving 10 bases between.

The CDR3 is CASSLEGSEQYF. The CDR3 nucleotides are TGTGCCAGCAGCTTAGAGGGAAGCGAGCAGTACTTC. The rearrangement links TRBV7-9 to TRBJ2-7; D remains ambiguous. Trimming pared 1 base from V and 6 bases from J, leaving 7 bases between. The CDR3 loop spans 12 amino acids. Germline V gene sequence: CDR1 SEHNR, CDR2 FQNEAQ (reference sequence).

This clone came up many times. The chain links TRBV7-2 to TRBJ1-4; a weak D match, TRBD1 (6 bases). The CDR3 is 15 residues long. V lost 5 bases, J lost 7 bases, and 17 bases lay in between. Germline-derived CDR1 and CDR2 are SGHTA and FQGNSA. For the CDR3, the DNA is TGTGCCAGCAGCAATCAGGGGACTCAAGGTGAAAAACTGTTTTTT. Residues: CASSNQGTQGEKLFF.

The table lists this clone with many counts. The rearrangement links TRBV7-2 to TRBJ2-3; 8 nucleotides align to TRBD1. After removal of 5 bases from V and 1 base from J, the junction contained 2 bases not matched to a gene. This CDR3 has 14 residues. CDR1 is SGHTA, CDR2 FQGNSA, per germline. This CDR3 is CASSLGQGTDTQYF. The CDR3 nucleotides are TGTGCCAGCAGCCTGGGACAGGGCACAGATACGCAGTATTTT.

This clone was seen ten or more times. The gene calls are TRBV3-1 and TRBJ2-1; the D is unclear. Trimming cost V 3 bases and J 8 bases, with 20 bases left between them. The CDR3 runs 16 residues. The germline CDR1 and CDR2 sequences are LGHDT and YNNKEL (reference sequence). Here the CDR3 DNA reads TGTGCCAGCAGCCAGCCCATGACCCATAGCTCCCATGAGCAGTTCTTC. Its protein is CASSQPMTHSSHEQFF.

This clone was counted ten times or more. Since a much larger clone is just one base distant, this may be a read error. No conserved phenylalanine or tryptophan is present at the end of the CDR3, so a read error is the likely explanation. This sample includes further DNA sequences coding for the same CDR3. The V call is TRBV5-6, the J call TRBJ2-7; unclear D gene. The CDR3 spans 14 residues. Trimming removed 0 bases at V and 0 bases at J, with 7 bases between. Germline assignment: CDR1 SGHDT and CDR2 YYEEEE. CDR3 nucleotide sequence: TGTGCCAGCAGCTTGGGGCTGATCTCCTACGAGCAGTACTCC. Its protein is CASSLGLISYEQYS.

This clone has at least ten counts. J is TRBJ2-2 and V is TRBV25-1, with D maybe TRBD1 (6 bases). The germline CDR1 and CDR2 sequences are MGHDK and SYGVNS. The CDR3 loop spans 15 amino acids. The V end lost 6 bases, the J end lost 4 bases, and 15 bases lay between the germline ends. CDR3: CASRSTGIGTGELFF. The CDR3 DNA reads TGTGCCAGCAGATCAACAGGGATAGGCACCGGGGAGCTGTTTTTT.

About this clone: This may be a read error, as it is one base from a much larger clone. The rearrangement links TRBV29-1 to TRBJ2-7, with 11 nucleotides matching TRBD2. This CDR3 has 11 residues. The V gene's germline CDR1 is SQVTM and CDR2 ANQGSEA. The CDR3 nucleotides are TGCAGCTTTGAGACTAGCGGGAACGTGTACTTC. This codes for CSFETSGNVYF.

At least ten counts were recorded for this clone. The chain links TRBV27 to TRBJ2-7; tentatively, D is TRBD1 (5 bases). Looked up from germline, CDR1 is MNHEY and CDR2 is SMNVEV (reference sequence). CDR3 length equals 13 residues. V was pared by 5 bases and J by 2 bases, with 10 bases between. The CDR3 DNA reads as TGTGCCAGCAGTCCTACAGGAACCTACGAGCAGTACTTC. This gives the protein CASSPTGTYEQYF.

This clone was counted many times. The chain joins TRBV7-3 to TRBJ2-3; 8 bases line up with TRBD1. CDR1 and CDR2 (germline): SGHTA, FQGTGA. The CDR3 contains 14 residues. Germline trimming cut 4 bases from V and 6 bases from J; bases unmatched to any gene: 6. The CDR3 loop is CASSSGTGGDTQYF. The CDR3 coding sequence is TGTGCCAGCAGCTCCGGGACAGGAGGGGATACGCAGTATTTT.

Many counts were recorded for this clone. The chain uses TRBV27 and TRBJ1-4; no clear D. The V and J ends lost 6 bases and 2 bases respectively, with 10 bases between them. This CDR3 is built from 14 residues. Germline V lookup: CDR1 MNHEY, CDR2 SMNVEV (reference sequence). This chain's CDR3 is CASRRPGTNEKLFF. The CDR3 bases are TGTGCCAGCAGACGCCCTGGGACTAATGAAAAACTGTTTTTT.

This clone was counted at least ten times. Other DNA variants within this sample encode the same CDR3. V and J are TRBV28 and TRBJ1-5; D not certain. Germline V gene data show CDR1 as MDHEN and CDR2 as SYDVKM. CDR3 length equals 15 residues. V was pared by 7 bases and J by 4 bases, with 17 bases between. The CDR3 is CASTRRDLGNQPQHF. CDR3 sequence (DNA): TGTGCCAGCACAAGAAGGGATCTAGGAAATCAGCCCCAGCATTTT.

This clone came up many times. This rearrangement joins TRBV7-9 to TRBJ1-4; TRBD1 matches at 7 bases. The CDR3 is 14 residues long. Germline V lookup: CDR1 SEHNR, CDR2 FQNEAQ (reference sequence). V was pared by 5 bases and J by 0 bases, with 0 bases of the junction left unmatched. The CDR3 region has the DNA TGTGCCAGCAGCCAGGGGGCAACTAATGAAAAACTGTTTTTT. Translation gives CASSQGATNEKLFF. Supplemented by reference TRBV7-9 and TRBJ1-4, the full variable domain reads DTGVSQNPRHKITKRGQNVTFRCDPISEHNRLYWYRQTLGQGPEFLTYFQNEAQLEKSRLLSDRFSAERPKGSFSTLEIQRTEQGDSAMYLCASSQGATNEKLFFGSGTQLSVL.

This clone was recorded many times. The rearrangement links TRBV24-1 to TRBJ1-2; no clear D gene. The CDR3 extends over 13 amino acids. CDR1 and CDR2 from the germline V gene are KGHDR and SFDVKD. V was pared by 10 bases and J by 8 bases, with 19 bases between. The CDR3 region is CATLTTRHGGYTF. The DNA for the CDR3 is TGTGCCACTCTGACGACAAGACACGGGGGCTACACCTTC.